The 27 T cell receptor beta chains below come from one sample, sequenced in a study of shared clonotypes between healthy human individuals. Produced via immunoSEQ multiplex PCR; TCRdb's table is partial and in-frame only. The sample lists around 2,000,000 clones; roughly 94% were seen once. Cells designated naive CD8 were CD45RO-negative and were positively selected for CCR7, with terminally differentiated effector memory CD45RA+ cells excluded. The sequenced sample consisted of naive CD8+ T cells sorted from blood. These TCRs come from a man aged 18 to 29 in good health.

As for this clone: Other DNA sequences in the same sample also yield this CDR3. This chain links TRBV27 with TRBJ1-5; a weak D match, TRBD1 (6 bases). The length of the CDR3 is 16 residues. Germline CDR1 and CDR2: MNHEY and SMNVEV (reference sequence). V lost 1 base, J lost 1 base, and 11 bases lay in between. This CDR3 is CASSLLGGGSNQPQHF. In nucleotides, the CDR3 is TGTGCCAGCAGTTTATTAGGGGGTGGAAGCAATCAGCCCCAGCATTTT.

The chain is built from TRBV19 and TRBJ1-2; possible D gene TRBD1, 5 bases. Germline V lookup: CDR1 LNHDA, CDR2 SQIVND (reference sequence). Trimming stripped 5 bases from V and 4 bases from J, with 11 bases between. The CDR3 has 13 residues. The CDR3 coding sequence is TGTGCCAGTAGTTGGGGGTTGGCCTATGGCTACACCTTC. It yields the protein CASSWGLAYGYTF. Based on the CDR3 plus reference TRBV19 and TRBJ1-2, the full variable domain is DGGITQSPKYLFRKEGQNVTLSCEQNLNHDAMYWYRQDPGQGLRLIYYSQIVNDFQKGDIAEGYSVSREKKESFPLTVTSAQKNPTAFYLCASSWGLAYGYTFGSGTRLTVV.

With respect to this clone: The identical CDR3 is also encoded by other nucleotide sequences in the sample. The chain links TRBV30 to TRBJ2-7; D is possibly TRBD1 (6 bases). The V end was cut by 3 bases, the J end by 2 bases, with 8 bases between. Germline V gives CDR1 GTSNPN, CDR2 SVGIG (reference sequence). CDR3 length: 12 residues. The CDR3, as DNA: TGTGCCTGGAGCCGGGACACCTACGAGCAGTACTTC. Translation gives CAWSRDTYEQYF.

This chain joins TRBV4-3 and TRBJ2-7, with TRBD2 identical over 7 bases. The CDR3 spans 18 residues. The ends lost 0 bases at V and 0 bases at J; junction bases unmatched: 11. Germline V lookup: CDR1 LGHNA, CDR2 YSLEER. The CDR3 protein is CASSQDRVGRESSYEQYF. CDR3 nucleotides: TGCGCCAGCAGCCAAGATAGGGTTGGGAGGGAAAGCTCCTACGAGCAGTACTTC.

This clone was observed a few times. The sample has other DNA sequences that encode this CDR3 too. V usage is TRBV6-1 and J usage is TRBJ2-7; D gene ambiguous. Germline V gene data show CDR1 as MNHNS and CDR2 as SASEGT. The CDR3 totals 13 residues. Trimming removed 1 base at V and 4 bases at J, with 8 bases between. Written as DNA, the CDR3 is TGTGCCAGCAGTGAAGGATGGGGTTACGAGCAGTACTTC. Residues: CASSEGWGYEQYF.

This chain joins TRBV4-3 and TRBJ2-5; perhaps TRBD1 as D (6 bases). The germline V gene encodes CDR1 LGHNA and CDR2 YSLEER. The CDR3 loop spans 15 amino acids. Trimming stripped 1 base from V and 5 bases from J, with 14 bases between. CDR3: CASSQGVGQLETQYF. In DNA, the CDR3 is TGCGCCAGCAGCCAAGGCGTCGGACAGTTGGAGACCCAGTACTTC.

The chain uses TRBV19 and TRBJ2-5; TRBD1 aligns across 8 bases. Germline V gene data show CDR1 as LNHDA and CDR2 as SQIVND (reference sequence). V lost 9 bases to trimming and J lost 5 bases; unmatched junction nucleotides: 14. The CDR3 consists of 15 residues. CDR3 in DNA: TGTGCCAGCCGCCCCGACAGGGGCTTCGGGGAGACCCAGTACTTC. Its translation is CASRPDRGFGETQYF.

For this clone: The same CDR3 also results from other DNA sequences found in this sample. The chain combines TRBV20-1 with TRBJ2-7; D remains ambiguous. The CDR3 is 11 amino acids. V dropped 0 bases and J dropped 4 bases, with 4 bases sitting between them. Germline values: CDR1 DFQATT, CDR2 SNEGSKA (reference sequence). The CDR3 here is CSAREGYEQYF. The CDR3 DNA reads TGCAGTGCTAGAGAAGGTTACGAGCAGTACTTC.

This clone was detected only a few times. The CDR3 loop is CAWSVAPGFFGYTF. CDR3 nucleotide sequence: TGTGCCTGGAGTGTAGCGCCAGGCTTCTTCGGCTACACCTTC. The chain has TRBV30 and TRBJ1-2, with D hard to call. The germline V gene encodes CDR1 GTSNPN and CDR2 SVGIG (reference sequence). This CDR3 has 14 amino acids. V was trimmed by 0 bases and J by 8 bases, leaving 16 bases between them.

The V call is TRBV4-1, the J call TRBJ1-4; TRBD1 matches 9 bases. From germline, CDR1 is MGHRA and CDR2 YSYEKL. Germline trimming cut 0 bases from V and 0 bases from J; bases unmatched to any gene: 8. The CDR3 spans 19 residues. CDR3 amino acids: CASSQEAGGTGTTNEKLFF. CDR3 in DNA: TGCGCCAGCAGCCAAGAGGCTGGCGGGACAGGGACAACTAATGAAAAACTGTTTTTT.

For this clone: Other DNA sequences in the sample encode the same CDR3. The chain uses TRBV7-9 and TRBJ2-1, with 8 bases fitting TRBD2. Germline CDR1 is SEHNR and CDR2 is FQNEAQ (reference sequence). The CDR3 runs to 13 residues. J lost 8 bases, V lost 3 bases, and 3 bases had no gene match. This chain's CDR3 is CASSLPGRDEQFF. Here the CDR3 DNA reads TGTGCCAGCAGCTTGCCCGGGAGGGATGAGCAGTTCTTC.

The chain combines TRBV4-2 with TRBJ1-1, with a weak D call TRBD1 (6 bases). CDR1 LGHNA and CDR2 YNFKEQ come from the germline V gene. V was trimmed by 4 bases and J by 8 bases, leaving 26 bases between them. The CDR3 has 17 amino acids. In DNA, the CDR3 is TGTGCCAGCAGCCTCGAACAGGGTAATACTATTTGGTCGGAAGCTTTCTTT. This sequence encodes CASSLEQGNTIWSEAFF.

The chain uses TRBV19 and TRBJ1-4; 9 nucleotides line up with TRBD1. CDR1 and CDR2 (germline): LNHDA, SQIVND (reference sequence). The CDR3 runs to 15 residues. With V trimmed by 3 bases and J by 6 bases, 5 bases remained unmatched. DNA of the CDR3: TGTGCCAGTAGTATTCTGGGACAGGGTCATGAAAAACTGTTTTTT. As protein: CASSILGQGHEKLFF.

This clone was seen only once. The chain has TRBV6-1 and TRBJ2-7; 8 bases are shared with TRBD1. The V segment lost 3 bases and the J segment 4 bases; nucleotides outside the gene matches: 8. The V gene's germline CDR1 is MNHNS and CDR2 SASEGT. This CDR3 is built from 15 residues. The DNA for the CDR3 is TGTGCCAGCAGTGAGATAGGGCAGGGGGCGTACGAGCAGTACTTC. Amino acids: CASSEIGQGAYEQYF.

This chain links TRBV11-1 with TRBJ2-3; D tentatively reads TRBD1 or TRBD2 (5 bases each). Trimming pared 5 bases from V and 0 bases from J, leaving 6 bases between. There are 13 residues in the CDR3. The germline CDR1 and CDR2 sequences are SGHAT and FQDESV (reference sequence). CDR3 nucleotides: TGTGCCAGCAGCAGGGACAGCACAGATACGCAGTATTTT. Translation gives CASSRDSTDTQYF.

The genes are TRBV7-8 and TRBJ2-2, with 9 bases that match TRBD1. Germline lookup yields CDR1 SGHVS and CDR2 FQNEAQ. The V gene end was trimmed by 5 bases and the J gene end by 3 bases; junction bases not matched to a gene: 10. The CDR3 is 17 residues long. The CDR3 spells CASSGIAGTGHTGELFF. The CDR3 DNA sequence: TGTGCCAGCAGCGGGATTGCCGGGACAGGGCACACCGGGGAGCTGTTTTTT.

This chain uses TRBV27 with TRBJ2-5; no firm D call. The CDR3 runs to 13 residues. V lost 4 bases to trimming and J lost 4 bases, with 10 bases between them. Per germline, CDR1 MNHEY and CDR2 SMNVEV (reference sequence). The CDR3 bases are TGTGCCAGCAGTTCGTGGGGAAGAGAGACCCAGTACTTC. The encoded protein is CASSSWGRETQYF.

The chain has TRBV28 and TRBJ1-4; TRBD1 matches at 11 bases. CDR1 is MDHEN, CDR2 SYDVKM, per germline. The CDR3 sequence is 15 residues long. J was trimmed by 8 bases and V by 5 bases; bases with no gene match: 7. DNA of the CDR3: TGTGCCAGCAGTCGGACAGGGGGCGCAAACGAAAAACTGTTTTTT. It is translated as CASSRTGGANEKLFF.

This chain joins TRBV15 and TRBJ2-5, with D perhaps being TRBD1 or TRBD2 (6 bases each). Deletions cut 2 bases from V and 2 bases from J, with 12 bases between. Looked up from germline, CDR1 is LNHNV and CDR2 is YYDKDF (reference sequence). CDR3 length: 15 residues. DNA of the CDR3: TGTGCCACCAGCAGAAGGGGGGCGGGGCAAGAGACCCAGTACTTC. Protein sequence: CATSRRGAGQETQYF.

The CDR3 loop is CASSLWDRYQPQHF. The DNA of the CDR3 is TGTGCCAGCAGTTTATGGGACCGCTATCAGCCCCAGCATTTT. This chain connects TRBV28 to TRBJ1-5, with D uncertain. CDR1 MDHEN and CDR2 SYDVKM come from the germline V gene. V was clipped by 0 bases and J by 5 bases, with 8 bases between them. The length of the CDR3 is 14 residues.

The chain has TRBV7-9 and TRBJ2-7; a weak D match, TRBD1 (6 bases). The CDR3 loop spans 12 amino acids. CDR1 and CDR2 from the germline V gene are SEHNR and FQNEAQ (reference sequence). Trimming took 0 bases from V and 10 from J, leaving 10 bases between them. CDR3 in DNA: TGTGCCAGCAGCTTAGCGGAACAGGGCCAGTACTTC. This translates into CASSLAEQGQYF.

The gene calls are TRBV5-6 and TRBJ2-1, with a possible D match to TRBD2 (5 bases). CDR1 and CDR2 from the germline V gene are SGHDT and YYEEEE. This CDR3 has 12 amino acids. V was clipped by 2 bases and J by 10 bases, with 10 bases between them. CDR3 sequence: CASSLLGVEQFF. As DNA, the CDR3 is TGTGCCAGCAGCTTACTAGGAGTAGAGCAGTTCTTC.

Regarding this clone: Additional DNA sequences in this sample encode the identical CDR3. The genes are TRBV5-6 and TRBJ2-7, with D tentatively TRBD2 (5 bases). Germline V gives CDR1 SGHDT, CDR2 YYEEEE. This CDR3 has 14 residues. With 4 bases removed from V and 4 bases from J, the gap between germline ends came to 15 bases. The CDR3 region has the DNA TGTGCCAGCAGCAGCGGACTCAAATTGTACGAGCAGTACTTC. This gives the protein CASSSGLKLYEQYF.

The rearrangement uses TRBV4-3 and TRBJ2-7; TRBD2 matches 9 bases. This CDR3 has 16 amino acids. Trimming took 3 bases from V and 3 from J; bases not matched to a gene: 9. CDR1 is LGHNA and CDR2 is YSLEER in the germline V gene. In DNA form, the CDR3 reads TGCGCCAGCAGCCAGGACCTCACTAGCGGGTTCTACGAGCAGTACTTC. Translation: CASSQDLTSGFYEQYF.

V is TRBV5-4 and J is TRBJ2-1; D is unclear. The CDR3 has 12 residues. V was cut by 2 bases and J by 8 bases, with 8 bases left in between. The V gene's germline CDR1 is SGHNT and CDR2 YYREEE (reference sequence). The CDR3 bases are TGTGCCAGCAGCTTTGAAACGGATGAGCAGTTCTTC. Protein product: CASSFETDEQFF.

V gene TRBV27 combines with J gene TRBJ1-2; no clear D. The V gene's germline CDR1 is MNHEY and CDR2 SMNVEV (reference sequence). The CDR3 extends over 13 amino acids. V shed 0 bases and J shed 8 bases, with 10 bases lying between them. DNA of the CDR3: TGTGCCAGCAGTTTATCTGGTGGCGGGGGCTACACCTTC. Translating gives CASSLSGGGGYTF.

This chain connects TRBV7-9 to TRBJ1-2; 7 positions match TRBD1. Trimming removed 5 bases from V and 6 bases from J; junction bases left unmatched: 6. The CDR3 is 13 amino acids. The germline gives CDR1 SEHNR, CDR2 FQNEAQ (reference sequence). In DNA, the CDR3 is TGTGCCAGCAGCCGATCGGGACAGCATGGCTACACCTTC. It is translated as CASSRSGQHGYTF.